Following are 28 T cell receptor beta chains from one sample sequenced in a study of CD8+ T cells in alopecia areata. It was cDNA, reverse transcribed from extracted RNA, that served as the sequencing template. The data were produced by immunoSEQ multiplex PCR, yet TCRdb's version contains in-frame clones alone and is incomplete. This sample carries roughly 60,000 clones, roughly 47% of them seen once, and the ten largest clones take roughly 51%. Sequenced input: NKG2D-low CD8+ T cells sorted from blood. The receptors originated from a human donor with alopecia areata.

The chain couples TRBV7-6 to TRBJ2-1; no reliable D call. CDR1 SGHVS and CDR2 FNYEAQ come from the germline V gene. The CDR3 is 15 amino acids. V was clipped by 1 base and J by 4 bases, with 11 bases between them. CDR3 residues: CASSLETNPYNEQFF. The CDR3 DNA is TGTGCCAGCAGCTTAGAGACCAATCCGTACAATGAGCAGTTCTTC.

This clone has a handful of counts. V gene TRBV29-1 combines with J gene TRBJ2-7; D call uncertain. Looked up from germline, CDR1 is SQVTM and CDR2 is ANQGSEA. This CDR3 contains 13 residues. V shed 4 bases and J shed 0 bases, with 10 bases lying between them. CDR3 loop: CSVAKGPSYEQYF. The CDR3 nucleotides are TGCAGCGTTGCGAAGGGCCCCTCCTACGAGCAGTACTTC.

The chain joins TRBV2 to TRBJ2-3, with D possibly TRBD2 on 6 matching bases. CDR3 length equals 14 residues. The V gene's germline CDR1 is SNHLY and CDR2 FYNNEI. The V end lost 8 bases, the J end lost 2 bases, and 14 bases lay between the germline ends. The CDR3 reads CASPGGTPTDTQYF. For the CDR3, the DNA is TGTGCCAGCCCCGGAGGGACCCCCACAGATACGCAGTATTTT.

The chain couples TRBV28 to TRBJ2-7; D not certain. The CDR3 runs 14 residues. Trimming removed 5 bases from V and 0 bases from J, with 11 bases in between. CDR1 and CDR2 (germline): MDHEN, SYDVKM. The CDR3 DNA reads TGTGCCAGCAGTCCCGAGGTTAGCTCCTACGAGCAGTACTTC. Its protein is CASSPEVSSYEQYF.

This clone was observed a handful of times. The genes are TRBV29-1 and TRBJ2-2; D not resolved. Between the trimmed V and J ends, which lost 4 bases and 1 base, there was a span of 4 bases. The CDR3 covers 12 residues. Germline CDR1 SQVTM, CDR2 ANQGSEA. As DNA, the CDR3 is TGCAGCGTTGTCAAGAACACCGGGGAGCTGTTTTTT. It specifies CSVVKNTGELFF.

A few counts support this clone. The V gene is TRBV19, the J gene TRBJ2-3; D not certain. Per germline, CDR1 LNHDA and CDR2 SQIVND (reference sequence). CDR3 length: 14 amino acids. V was cut by 3 bases and J by 2 bases, with 9 bases left in between. In nucleotides, the CDR3 is TGTGCCAGTAGTATCCCCGGAGTCACAGATACGCAGTATTTT. It codes for CASSIPGVTDTQYF.

The chain is built from TRBV11-2 and TRBJ2-7; D is unclear. The V gene lost 0 bases and the J gene lost 3 bases, with 12 bases spanning the gap. This CDR3 region has 15 residues. The germline gives CDR1 SGHAT, CDR2 FQNNGV. Here the CDR3 reads CASSLEMGRSYEQYF. The CDR3 bases are TGTGCCAGCAGCTTAGAGATGGGAAGGAGCTACGAGCAGTACTTC.

The CDR3 loop is CATSRDGLAYDTGELFF. As DNA, the CDR3 is TGTGCCACCAGCAGAGATGGGCTAGCCTACGACACCGGGGAGCTGTTTTTT. The V and J genes are TRBV15 and TRBJ2-2; a weak D match, TRBD2 (5 bases). Germline V gives CDR1 LNHNV, CDR2 YYDKDF (reference sequence). This CDR3 spans 17 amino acids. Deletions cut 0 bases from V and 3 bases from J, with 14 bases between.

The sample holds a few counts of this clone. This sequence joins TRBV29-1 and TRBJ1-1, with TRBD1 as a possible D gene (5 bases). Looked up from germline, CDR1 is SQVTM and CDR2 is ANQGSEA. CDR3 length equals 13 residues. Trimming shortened V by 4 bases and J by 1 base, and 10 bases separated the two germline ends. The CDR3 DNA is TGCAGCGTTGCGGGACGGGAGAACACTGAAGCTTTCTTT. This gives the protein CSVAGRENTEAFF.

There are a few counts of this clone. The CDR3: CASSQFGPTGETQYF. The CDR3 nucleotides read TGCGCCAGCAGCCAATTTGGTCCCACCGGAGAGACCCAGTACTTC. The chain uses TRBV4-1 and TRBJ2-5; D call uncertain. The CDR3 is 15 amino acids. CDR1 is MGHRA, CDR2 YSYEKL, per germline. V was trimmed by 2 bases and J by 4 bases, leaving 14 bases between them.

A few counts support this clone. The CDR3 nucleotides read TGTGCCAGCAGCTTAGATGCCCGAAACCTAGGTTCGAAGACCCAGTACTTC. This translates into CASSLDARNLGSKTQYF. The rearrangement uses TRBV7-2 and TRBJ2-5, with D unclear. V lost 1 base to trimming and J lost 6 bases, with 21 bases between them. This CDR3 has 17 residues. CDR1 is SGHTA, CDR2 FQGNSA, per germline.

This rearrangement joins TRBV29-1 to TRBJ2-1; TRBD2 aligns across 13 bases. CDR3 length: 20 residues. Trimming at V came to 0 bases and at J to 2 bases, leaving 13 bases not matched to a gene. Germline CDR1 and CDR2: SQVTM and ANQGSEA. The CDR3 bases are TGCAGCGTTGAAGATCTTTTGGGGGTTACTAGCGGGAGGGCCTACAATGAGCAGTTCTTC. It is translated as CSVEDLLGVTSGRAYNEQFF.

V and J are TRBV7-8 and TRBJ1-4; no clear D. The CDR3 is 12 residues long. Germline-derived CDR1 and CDR2 are SGHVS and FQNEAQ. Trimming removed 5 bases at V and 10 bases at J, with 11 bases between. The CDR3, as DNA: TGTGCCAGCAGCGGTGGGGTCGGAAAACTGTTTTTT. Translating it yields CASSGGVGKLFF.

The chain carries TRBV5-6 and TRBJ2-1; no definite D call. V was trimmed by 4 bases and J by 10 bases, leaving 21 bases between them. The length of the CDR3 is 15 residues. Germline V CDR1 and CDR2: SGHDT, YYEEEE. The CDR3 DNA sequence: TGTGCCAGCAGCCGCGGTACTTCCCTCCTGGGGGAGCAGTTCTTC. It specifies CASSRGTSLLGEQFF. Full variable domain (missing parts from reference TRBV5-6 and TRBJ2-1): DAGVTQSPTHLIKTRGQQVTLRCSPKSGHDTVSWYQQALGQGPQFIFQYYEEEERQRGNFPDRFSGHQFPNYSSELNVNALLLGDSALYLCASSRGTSLLGEQFFGPGTRLTVL.

This clone has just a few counts. CDR3 in DNA: TGTGCCAGCAGCTTAGACAGCGGGAGAGGTGGGAATGAGCAGTTCTTC. Protein: CASSLDSGRGGNEQFF. The J gene is TRBJ2-1, the V gene TRBV7-9, with TRBD2 identical over 8 bases. Germline trimming cut 1 base from V and 7 bases from J; bases unmatched to any gene: 9. The CDR3 extends over 16 amino acids. Germline assignment: CDR1 SEHNR and CDR2 FQNEAQ (reference sequence).

The rearrangement joins TRBV2 to TRBJ2-1; TRBD2 aligns across 7 bases. Germline assignment: CDR1 SNHLY and CDR2 FYNNEI. V shed 2 bases and J 3 bases; nucleotides not matched to a gene: 4. The CDR3 totals 15 residues. The CDR3 DNA follows: TGTGCCAGCAGTGAACAGCGGGACCTCTACAATGAGCAGTTCTTC. Residues: CASSEQRDLYNEQFF.

The chain joins TRBV27 to TRBJ2-7; 8 bases are a match to TRBD2. This CDR3 is 14 amino acids long. The germline CDR1 and CDR2 sequences are MNHEY and SMNVEV (reference sequence). V lost 5 bases, J lost 7 bases, and 10 bases stayed unmatched. CDR3 protein: CASSHPGGAREQYF. The CDR3 bases are TGTGCCAGCAGTCACCCGGGAGGGGCTAGAGAGCAGTACTTC.

This clone appeared a few times. V usage is TRBV16 and J usage is TRBJ2-1, with 10 bases that match TRBD2. Germline assignment: CDR1 KGHSY and CDR2 FQNENV. This CDR3 comprises 16 residues. V shed 3 bases and J 1 base; nucleotides not matched to a gene: 3. The chain's CDR3 is CASSQIAGGSYNEQFF. The DNA for the CDR3 is TGTGCCAGCAGCCAGATAGCGGGAGGTTCCTACAATGAGCAGTTCTTC.

This clone was seen repeatedly, ten times or more. The chain is built from TRBV7-9 and TRBJ2-4; 11 nucleotides agree with TRBD2. J lost 6 bases, V lost 5 bases, and 15 bases had no gene match. Germline values: CDR1 SEHNR, CDR2 FQNEAQ (reference sequence). CDR3 length: 18 amino acids. CDR3 DNA: TGTGCCAGCAGCACAGGGGGTTTCGGCGGACTAGCGGGAAACATTCAGTACTTC. Translated, it gives CASSTGGFGGLAGNIQYF.

This clone was seen only a few times. V and J are TRBV7-9 and TRBJ2-1; possibly TRBD2 for D (7 bases). Germline-derived CDR1 and CDR2 are SEHNR and FQNEAQ (reference sequence). CDR3 length: 12 residues. V gave up 5 bases and J gave up 8 bases, with 10 bases separating them. CDR3 residues: CASSRGGDEQFF. The CDR3 DNA is TGTGCCAGCAGCCGAGGGGGGGATGAGCAGTTCTTC.

This clone has only a few counts. The chain is built from TRBV29-1 and TRBJ2-1; no definite D call. The CDR3 has 10 residues. CDR1 and CDR2 from the germline V gene are SQVTM and ANQGSEA. V was trimmed by 6 bases and J by 15 bases, leaving 15 bases between them. The CDR3 reads CSVDGSLGFF. CDR3 coding DNA: TGCAGCGTGGACGGGTCCCTGGGGTTCTTC.

This clone was observed a handful of times. The chain employs TRBV7-9 and TRBJ2-7; possibly TRBD1 for D (5 bases). Between the trimmed V and J ends, which lost 5 bases and 6 bases, there was a span of 11 bases. Germline V gene sequence: CDR1 SEHNR, CDR2 FQNEAQ (reference sequence). The CDR3 is 12 residues long. CDR3 in amino acids: CASSPSGAEQYF. The CDR3 region has the DNA TGTGCCAGCAGCCCGAGTGGGGCCGAGCAGTACTTC. Supplemented by reference TRBV7-9 and TRBJ2-7, the full variable domain reads DTGVSQNPRHKITKRGQNVTFRCDPISEHNRLYWYRQTLGQGPEFLTYFQNEAQLEKSRLLSDRFSAERPKGSFSTLEIQRTEQGDSAMYLCASSPSGAEQYFGPGTRLTVT.

This clone was detected ten times or more. The chain combines TRBV18 with TRBJ2-7, with D perhaps TRBD2 (5 bases). Looked up from germline, CDR1 is KGHSH and CDR2 is LQKENI. The CDR3 has 15 amino acids. V dropped 0 bases and J dropped 5 bases, with 14 bases sitting between them. The CDR3 spells CASSPPAGQTNEQYF. CDR3 in DNA: TGTGCCAGCTCACCACCGGCGGGCCAAACCAACGAGCAGTACTTC.

CDR3 bases: TGTGCCAGCAGCCCCTGGGGTAGGGATGAGCAGTTCTTC. This encodes CASSPWGRDEQFF. The V call is TRBV7-8, the J call TRBJ2-1; D ambiguous. Trimming stripped 5 bases from V and 8 bases from J, with 13 bases between. The germline gives CDR1 SGHVS, CDR2 FQNEAQ. The CDR3 spans 13 residues.

The rearrangement joins TRBV14 to TRBJ2-3; 9 bases are a match to TRBD1. The V gene end was trimmed by 0 bases and the J gene end by 3 bases; junction bases not matched to a gene: 7. Per the germline V gene, CDR1 is SGHDN and CDR2 is FVKESK. CDR3 size: 17 residues. CDR3 region: CASSQEYGDRATDTQYF. The CDR3 DNA reads TGTGCCAGCAGCCAAGAGTATGGGGACAGGGCAACAGATACGCAGTATTTT. Filled out from reference TRBV14 and TRBJ2-3, the complete variable domain reads EAGVTQFPSHSVIEKGQTVTLRCDPISGHDNLYWYRRVMGKEIKFLLHFVKESKQDESGMPNNRFLAERTGGTYSTLKVQPAELEDSGVYFCASSQEYGDRATDTQYFGPGTRLTVL.

V gene TRBV7-6 combines with J gene TRBJ2-5; tentatively, D is TRBD2 (6 bases). The V end lost 5 bases, the J end lost 7 bases, and 14 bases lay between the germline ends. Germline V gives CDR1 SGHVS, CDR2 FNYEAQ. The CDR3 length is 13 residues. The CDR3 is CASSPAGEVTQYF. CDR3 coding DNA: TGTGCCAGCAGCCCAGCGGGCGAGGTGACCCAGTACTTC. The variable domain in full, completed from reference TRBV7-6 and TRBJ2-5, reads GAGVSQSPRYKVTKRGQDVALRCDPISGHVSLYWYRQALGQGPEFLTYFNYEAQQDKSGLPNDRFSAERPEGSISTLTIQRTEQRDSAMYRCASSPAGEVTQYFGPGTRLLVL.

The V and J genes are TRBV29-1 and TRBJ2-2; 7 positions match TRBD1. Looked up from germline, CDR1 is SQVTM and CDR2 is ANQGSEA. V lost 4 bases and J lost 2; bases outside the gene matches: 4. This CDR3 has 14 residues. This chain's CDR3 is CSVAGGINTGELFF. CDR3 sequence (DNA): TGCAGCGTTGCAGGGGGAATAAACACCGGGGAGCTGTTTTTT.

This clone was seen more than once but under ten times. The V and J genes are TRBV7-9 and TRBJ2-7; no reliable D call. Germline CDR1 reads SEHNR; CDR2 reads FQNEAQ (reference sequence). V lost 7 bases and J 1 base, leaving 17 bases between the germline ends. The CDR3 consists of 15 residues. The CDR3 spells CASTDDGQPSYEQYF. The CDR3 region has the DNA TGTGCCAGCACCGACGATGGGCAGCCATCCTACGAGCAGTACTTC. Combining the CDR3 with reference TRBV7-9 and TRBJ2-7 gives the whole variable domain DTGVSQNPRHKITKRGQNVTFRCDPISEHNRLYWYRQTLGQGPEFLTYFQNEAQLEKSRLLSDRFSAERPKGSFSTLEIQRTEQGDSAMYLCASTDDGQPSYEQYFGPGTRLTVT.